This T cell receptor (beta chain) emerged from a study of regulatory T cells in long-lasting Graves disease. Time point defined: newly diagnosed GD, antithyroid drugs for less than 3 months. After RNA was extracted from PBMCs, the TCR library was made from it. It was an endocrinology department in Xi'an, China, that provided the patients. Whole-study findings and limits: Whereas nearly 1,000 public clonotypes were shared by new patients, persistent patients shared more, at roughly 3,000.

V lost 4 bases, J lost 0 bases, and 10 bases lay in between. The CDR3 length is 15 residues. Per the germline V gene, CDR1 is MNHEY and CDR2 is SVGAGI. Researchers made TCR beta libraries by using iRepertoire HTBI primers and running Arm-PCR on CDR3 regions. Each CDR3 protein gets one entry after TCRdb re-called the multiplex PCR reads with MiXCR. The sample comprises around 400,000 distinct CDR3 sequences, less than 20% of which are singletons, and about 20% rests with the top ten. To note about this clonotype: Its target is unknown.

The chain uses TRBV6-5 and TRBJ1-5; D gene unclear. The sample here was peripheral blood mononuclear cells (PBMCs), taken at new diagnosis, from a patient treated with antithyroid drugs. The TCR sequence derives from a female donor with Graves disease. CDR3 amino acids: CASSWTVDSNQPQHF. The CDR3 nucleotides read TGTGCCAGCAGTTGGACGGTGGATAGCAATCAGCCCCAGCATTTT.